This TCR beta chain was sequenced in a study of blood T cell repertoires in COVID-19. Overall study: Acute and convalescent COVID-19 specimens originated in the United States, Italy and Spain. Nucleic acid was either cDNA or gDNA, and it came from T cells, B-cell-depleted T cells, or PBMCs.

Per the study methods: Reference gene primers were amplified, and this amplification served to estimate nucleated cell counts. The repertoire was sequenced with immunoSEQ multiplex PCR; TCRdb's copy has only in-frame clones and lacks some. Clone size and the V and J calls come from that table; the DNA yielded D and trimming. The profile shows around 150,000 clones, roughly 76% of them singletons. Germline V gene sequence: CDR1 LNHDA, CDR2 SQIVND (reference sequence). After removal of 6 bases from V and 6 bases from J, the junction contained 11 bases not matched to a gene. This CDR3 contains 17 residues.

The chain uses TRBV19 and TRBJ2-2; TRBD2 agrees at 12 bases. The specimen was peripheral blood. This TCR was recovered from a woman aged 45-60 years with active or convalescent COVID-19. The CDR3 reads CASSKRTSGDFAGELFF. The CDR3 DNA reads TGTGCCAGTAGCAAACGGACTAGCGGGGATTTTGCCGGGGAGCTGTTTTTT. The full variable domain, its missing parts supplied by reference TRBV19 and TRBJ2-2, is DGGITQSPKYLFRKEGQNVTLSCEQNLNHDAMYWYRQDPGQGLRLIYYSQIVNDFQKGDIAEGYSVSREKKESFPLTVTSAQKNPTAFYLCASSKRTSGDFAGELFFGEGSRLTVL.